These 21 T cell receptor beta chains originate from one sample sequenced in a study of T-cell reconstitution after alpha-beta-depleted transplantation in children (dated by TCRdb to between 2015 and 2016). Read against the paper, the sample's treatment or condition label means: allogeneic hematopoietic cell transplantation with graft depleted of TCRalphabeta T cells and CD19 B cells. Library preparation employed PCR. For sequencing, an Illumina HiSeq 2500 was employed. TCR library preparation used molecular barcoding, with unique molecular identifiers applied to normalize quantification of the TCRbeta repertoire. TCRdb itself trimmed the public reads at Q25 with fastp, ran MiXCR and retained productive beta chains. Each entry is one CDR3 protein sequence, shown with its most common DNA and genes. Within this sample are about 640,000 distinct CDR3 sequences, with approximately 13% of them counted one time only. The ten most abundant clones make up over 2% of the sample.

This specimen consisted of PBMCs, mostly from graft donor cells, obtained 360 days after TCRalphabeta/CD19-depleted stem cell transplant. The receptors stem from a male patient between 5 and 17 years old who had a stem cell transplant for acute myeloid leukemia, so the T cells may come from the graft donor.

This clonotype was counted ten times or more. This rearrangement joins TRBV12-3 or TRBV12-4 to TRBJ2-1, with D hard to call. Trimming pared 3 bases from V and 10 bases from J, leaving 10 bases between. The CDR3 is made up of 12 amino acids. The CDR3 protein is CASSFPPQEQFF. CDR3 in DNA: TGTGCCAGCAGTTTCCCCCCTCAGGAGCAGTTCTTC.

The chain recombines TRBV28 with TRBJ1-3, with 8 bases identical to TRBD1. The CDR3 is 17 amino acids. Trimming removed 6 bases from V and 3 bases from J; junction bases left unmatched: 13. The V gene's germline CDR1 is MDHEN and CDR2 SYDVKM. CDR3 in amino acids: CASSPYQGAGFGNTIYF. The CDR3, as DNA: TGTGCCAGCAGCCCATACCAGGGGGCCGGATTTGGAAACACCATATATTTT.

This clonotype was recorded a few times. The gene calls are TRBV28 and TRBJ2-1; D unresolved. The CDR3 loop spans 15 amino acids. Trimming took 6 bases from V and 0 from J, leaving 12 bases between them. The germline V gene encodes CDR1 MDHEN and CDR2 SYDVKM. CDR3 region: CASSPTLSSYNEQFF. Written as DNA, the CDR3 is TGTGCCAGCAGCCCGACTCTAAGCTCCTACAATGAGCAGTTCTTC.

This clonotype was recorded many times. The junction departs from the called germline gene at one end, perhaps through a read error. This rearrangement joins TRBV5-6 to TRBJ2-1, with 9 bases fitting TRBD2. The CDR3 extends over 15 amino acids. Germline V gene sequence: CDR1 SGHDT, CDR2 YYEEEE. The CDR3 DNA sequence: TGTGCCAGCAGCTTGGGTCTAGCGGGACTCAATGAGCAGCTCTTC. Protein sequence: CASSLGLAGLNEQLF. Based on the CDR3 plus reference TRBV5-6 and TRBJ2-1, the full variable domain is DAGVTQSPTHLIKTRGQQVTLRCSPKSGHDTVSWYQQALGQGPQFIFQYYEEEERQRGNFPDRFSGHQFPNYSSELNVNALLLGDSALYLCASSLGLAGLNEQLFGPGTRLTVL.

This clonotype was seen many times. The CDR3, as DNA: TGTGCCAGCAGTTCGACCCGGGACAGGGGGTATCAGACCCAGTACTTC. This sequence encodes CASSSTRDRGYQTQYF. V usage is TRBV28 and J usage is TRBJ2-5; 11 nucleotides agree with TRBD1. Germline assignment: CDR1 MDHEN and CDR2 SYDVKM. V lost 4 bases to trimming and J lost 6 bases; unmatched junction nucleotides: 10. This CDR3 has 16 residues.

The chain couples TRBV27 to TRBJ2-7; 10 nucleotides line up with TRBD1. The CDR3 is 17 amino acids. Germline V gene data show CDR1 as MNHEY and CDR2 as SMNVEV (reference sequence). The ends lost 6 bases at V and 0 bases at J; junction bases unmatched: 11. In DNA, the CDR3 is TGTGCCAGCAGCCTTCTTAGGGGGACAGGGGACTCCTACGAGCAGTACTTC. Its protein is CASSLLRGTGDSYEQYF.

The sample holds one count of this clonotype. The junction does not match germline at one end; this may be a read error. The genes are TRBV29-1 and TRBJ2-1; D remains ambiguous. Looked up from germline, CDR1 is SQVTM and CDR2 is ANQGSEA. This CDR3 is built from 16 residues. This chain's CDR3 is CIVEDRKRVLQNEQFF. The CDR3 DNA is TGCATCGTTGAAGATCGGAAAAGGGTCCTACAGAATGAGCAGTTCTTC.

This clonotype was detected only a few times. The chain joins TRBV5-4 to TRBJ1-4, with D perhaps matching TRBD1 (5 bases). Germline V gives CDR1 SGHNT, CDR2 YYREEE (reference sequence). Trimming shortened V by 1 base and J by 5 bases, and 12 bases separated the two germline ends. The CDR3 is made up of 15 amino acids. The CDR3, as DNA: TGTGCCAGCAGCTTGCGGAGGGACGGAAATGAAAAACTGTTTTTT. Encoded protein: CASSLRRDGNEKLFF.

The chain has TRBV25-1 and TRBJ2-3; TRBD2 agrees at 9 bases. Germline V gene sequence: CDR1 MGHDK, CDR2 SYGVNS. V lost 3 bases and J lost 1; bases outside the gene matches: 11. The CDR3 length is 18 residues. The chain's CDR3 is CASSEWLAGPVGTDTQYF. The CDR3 bases are TGTGCCAGCAGTGAGTGGCTAGCGGGACCAGTGGGCACAGATACGCAGTATTTT.

The chain combines TRBV4-2 with TRBJ2-2, with a weak D call TRBD2 (5 bases). Germline V lookup: CDR1 LGHNA, CDR2 YNFKEQ. The CDR3 runs to 14 residues. Trimming cost V 0 bases and J 6 bases, with 8 bases left between them. Here the CDR3 DNA reads TGTGCCAGCAGCCAAGATTGGAGGTCCGGGGAGCTGTTTTTT. Its translation: CASSQDWRSGELFF.

This clonotype was found many times. This rearrangement joins TRBV12-3 or TRBV12-4 to TRBJ2-7; D could derive from TRBD1 or TRBD2 (5 bases each). V lost 4 bases to trimming and J lost 2 bases, with 15 bases between them. The CDR3 runs to 15 residues. CDR3 in amino acids: CASSYYRDLTYEQYF. For the CDR3, the DNA is TGTGCCAGCAGTTACTACCGGGACCTAACCTACGAGCAGTACTTC.

This clonotype showed up just a few times. The rearrangement joins TRBV14 to TRBJ2-7, with a possible D match to TRBD2 (6 bases). The CDR3 runs to 17 residues. Trimming took 1 base from V and 0 from J, leaving 16 bases between them. The germline CDR1 and CDR2 sequences are SGHDN and FVKESK. CDR3 sequence: CASSQVGGHGSSYEQYF. The CDR3 DNA sequence: TGTGCCAGCAGCCAAGTGGGAGGCCATGGGAGCTCCTACGAGCAGTACTTC.

This clonotype was detected only a few times. V gene TRBV20-1 combines with J gene TRBJ2-4, with D possibly TRBD1 on 5 matching bases. The length of the CDR3 is 12 residues. Germline assignment: CDR1 DFQATT and CDR2 SNEGSKA (reference sequence). The V and J ends lost 3 bases and 8 bases respectively, with 11 bases between them. The CDR3 DNA is TGCAGTGCTAGTATTTTGGGGCACATTCAGTACTTC. Translating it yields CSASILGHIQYF.

This clonotype was seen a handful of times. The chain recombines TRBV15 with TRBJ2-5, with D perhaps TRBD2 (6 bases). Trimming shortened V by 4 bases and J by 1 base, and 10 bases separated the two germline ends. Germline V lookup: CDR1 LNHNV, CDR2 YYDKDF (reference sequence). CDR3 length: 14 residues. CDR3 nucleotide sequence: TGTGCCACCAGCAATATACTAGCCCAAGAGACCCAGTACTTC. Its translation: CATSNILAQETQYF.

The V gene is TRBV18, the J gene TRBJ2-2; the match to TRBD2 covers 7 bases. Germline loops: CDR1 KGHSH, CDR2 LQKENI. The CDR3 runs 17 residues. Germline trimming cut 1 base from V and 5 bases from J; bases unmatched to any gene: 10. CDR3 DNA sequence: TGTGCCAGCTCACCACTTGGAGCGGGAATAGGGACCGGGGAGCTGTTTTTT. Its protein product is CASSPLGAGIGTGELFF.

V and J are TRBV7-2 and TRBJ2-7; 8 positions agree with TRBD2. Germline CDR1 is SGHTA and CDR2 is FQGNSA. Trimming at V came to 3 bases and at J to 3 bases, leaving 13 bases not matched to a gene. The CDR3 sequence is 17 residues long. The CDR3 region is CASSFPSVASGYYEQYF. CDR3 bases: TGTGCCAGCAGCTTCCCCTCGGTAGCTAGCGGGTACTACGAGCAGTACTTC.

This clonotype turned up a few times. V and J are TRBV15 and TRBJ2-2; 8 nucleotides line up with TRBD1. The V gene's germline CDR1 is LNHNV and CDR2 YYDKDF (reference sequence). After removal of 2 bases from V and 1 base from J, the junction contained 3 bases not matched to a gene. The CDR3 sequence is 16 residues long. CDR3 loop: CATSRRTGQNTGELFF. As DNA, the CDR3 is TGTGCCACCAGCAGAAGGACAGGGCAGAACACCGGGGAGCTGTTTTTT.

The sample holds many counts of this clonotype. The chain recombines TRBV28 with TRBJ2-3, with a weak D call TRBD2 (6 bases). V was pared by 0 bases and J by 5 bases, with 15 bases between. Germline-derived CDR1 and CDR2 are MDHEN and SYDVKM. The length of the CDR3 is 16 residues. CDR3 amino acids: CASSLWVQEGKDTQYF. The CDR3 DNA follows: TGTGCCAGCAGTTTATGGGTGCAGGAGGGGAAAGATACGCAGTATTTT.

J is TRBJ2-7 and V is TRBV25-1, with 14 bases that match TRBD2. Germline assignment: CDR1 MGHDK and CDR2 SYGVNS. The CDR3 sequence is 17 residues long. V lost 4 bases, J lost 4 bases, and 9 bases stayed unmatched. CDR3 DNA sequence: TGTGCCAGCAGTGCGGCAAGGACTAGCGGGAGGAAATACGAGCAGTACTTC. Translation: CASSAARTSGRKYEQYF.

This clonotype has only a few counts. V gene TRBV20-1 combines with J gene TRBJ1-1; D not certain. The V gene lost 3 bases and the J gene lost 11 bases, with 19 bases spanning the gap. The CDR3 runs to 13 residues. Germline V gene sequence: CDR1 DFQATT, CDR2 SNEGSKA (reference sequence). The CDR3 nucleotides are TGCAGTGCTAGGAGTGGGCGGAGCCTGGGGGCTTTCTTT. As protein: CSARSGRSLGAFF.

The chain joins TRBV28 to TRBJ2-1; D ambiguous. The CDR3 runs 14 residues. The V end was cut by 2 bases, the J end by 2 bases, with 7 bases between. Germline CDR1 is MDHEN and CDR2 is SYDVKM. CDR3: CASSLTDPYNEQFF. CDR3 DNA: TGTGCCAGCAGTTTAACGGACCCCTACAATGAGCAGTTCTTC.